This entry describes one TCR beta chain. Its antigen is unknown. The repertoire was sequenced with immunoSEQ multiplex PCR; TCRdb's copy has only in-frame clones and lacks some. Here the sample spans a few hundred thousand clones, more than 75% being singletons. The sample's treatment: about 20 received Ad26.COV2.S at low or high dose, single or two shots; roughly five received placebo; per-sample allocation not given. The investigators took samples on day 63 after the first vaccine or placebo injection. Germline V gene lookup returns CDR1 SNHLY and CDR2 FYNNEI. V gave up 7 bases and J gave up 8 bases; unmatched junction bases: 7. The CDR3 is made up of 13 amino acids. The sample belongs to a study of Ad26.COV2.S vaccination and SARS-CoV-2 variants. Study details: The study gave Ad26.COV2.S intramuscularly, once or twice 56 days apart.

Study-wide findings and caveats: Overall T cell responses may have been underestimated by the analyses of TCR breadth and depth. Comparability of non-spike TCR breadth was observed across vaccine and placebo recipients. The study found higher spike-specific TCR breadth in vaccine than placebo recipients.

This chain links TRBV2 with TRBJ1-4, with TRBD1 identical over 7 bases. The receptor's source is a person between 18 and 65 years old who received the Ad26.COV2.S COVID-19 vaccine or a placebo. Sequenced material: peripheral blood, taken in a trial of Ad26.COV2.S vaccine versus placebo. CDR3 residues: CASNPGGWEKLFF. DNA of the CDR3: TGTGCCAGCAACCCAGGGGGTTGGGAAAAACTGTTTTTT.